These 27 T cell receptor beta chains were all obtained from the same sample, sequenced in a study of cytomegalovirus exposure and HLA in healthy donors. PCR was performed using 60 Vbeta and 13 Jbeta primers. Sequencing was performed with immunoSEQ multiplex PCR; in TCRdb, only in-frame clones are kept and a portion is missing. The repertoire holds some 110,000 clones, with about three fifths as singletons. Sequencing used PBMCs. All receptors derive from a woman aged 40 to 50 in good health and CMV-seropositive.

About this clone: At one boundary the junction diverges from the germline segment, which might be a read error. J is TRBJ2-2 and V is TRBV7-9; 8 bases are shared with TRBD2. Germline CDR1 SEHNR, CDR2 FQNEAQ (reference sequence). The CDR3 spans 16 residues. The CDR3 region is CSSKLSSSSGSGELFF. Here the CDR3 DNA reads TGTTCCAGCAAGCTTAGCTCCTCCAGCGGGAGCGGGGAGCTGTTTTTT.

The V gene is TRBV5-6, the J gene TRBJ2-4; tentatively, D is TRBD2 (5 bases). There are 16 residues in the CDR3. Germline V gene data show CDR1 as SGHDT and CDR2 as YYEEEE. V dropped 0 bases and J dropped 5 bases, with 15 bases sitting between them. CDR3 in amino acids: CASSLESGGGENIQYF. The DNA of the CDR3 is TGTGCCAGCAGCTTGGAGTCAGGAGGTGGGGAAAACATTCAGTACTTC.

This sequence joins TRBV2 and TRBJ2-7; 10 bases align to TRBD1. Germline assignment: CDR1 SNHLY and CDR2 FYNNEI. Losses at the gene ends were 8 bases for V and 4 bases for J; bases not matched to a gene: 5. The CDR3 is made up of 13 amino acids. In nucleotides, the CDR3 is TGTGCCAGCCGGGGGACAGGGGTTTACGAGCAGTACTTC. It specifies CASRGTGVYEQYF.

V usage is TRBV28 and J usage is TRBJ2-7, with D tentatively TRBD2 (6 bases). The CDR3 is made up of 15 amino acids. Per the germline V gene, CDR1 is MDHEN and CDR2 is SYDVKM. V gave up 3 bases and J gave up 3 bases, with 15 bases separating them. The CDR3 region is CASSLGDGGGYEQYF. The CDR3, as DNA: TGTGCCAGCAGTTTGGGGGACGGGGGTGGCTACGAGCAGTACTTC.

This chain uses TRBV18 with TRBJ2-5; possible D gene TRBD1, 5 bases. V lost 3 bases and J 0 bases, leaving 8 bases between the germline ends. CDR1 KGHSH and CDR2 LQKENI come from the germline V gene. The CDR3 is 14 amino acids. The CDR3 nucleotides read TGTGCCAGCTCACCGCTGACAGACCAAGAGACCCAGTACTTC. This sequence encodes CASSPLTDQETQYF. The full variable domain, its missing parts supplied by reference TRBV18 and TRBJ2-5, is NAGVMQNPRHLVRRRGQEARLRCSPMKGHSHVYWYRQLPEEGLKFMVYLQKENIIDESGMPKERFSAEFPKEGPSILRIQQVVRGDSAAYFCASSPLTDQETQYFGPGTRLLVL.

The chain couples TRBV15 to TRBJ2-3, with D maybe TRBD1 (6 bases). The CDR3 is made up of 17 amino acids. The germline gives CDR1 LNHNV, CDR2 YYDKDF (reference sequence). With 1 base removed from V and 2 bases from J, the gap between germline ends came to 16 bases. In DNA, the CDR3 is TGTGCCACCAGCAGAGCCCGTGGGGGCGGAATCACAGATACGCAGTATTTT. It codes for CATSRARGGGITDTQYF.

The rearrangement joins TRBV5-1 to TRBJ2-7; 9 nucleotides align to TRBD1. V trimming: 4 bases; J trimming: 1 base; junction bases outside the gene matches: 3. CDR3 length: 14 residues. Germline V CDR1 and CDR2: SGHRS, YFSETQ. The CDR3: CASSRQGESYEQYF. The DNA of the CDR3 is TGCGCCAGCAGCCGACAGGGGGAATCCTACGAGCAGTACTTC.

For the CDR3, the DNA is TGTGCCAGCAGTTTATGGGGACATGTCGTGGATGAAAAACTGTTTTTT. Residues: CASSLWGHVVDEKLFF. The rearrangement uses TRBV28 and TRBJ1-4; a possible D gene is TRBD1 (6 bases). V was shortened by 0 bases and J by 6 bases, with 14 bases between the two germline ends. CDR1 MDHEN and CDR2 SYDVKM come from the germline V gene. The CDR3 loop spans 16 amino acids.

This clone was counted only a few times. The genes are TRBV2 and TRBJ1-4; D gene uncertain. CDR1 and CDR2 from the germline V gene are SNHLY and FYNNEI. This CDR3 contains 15 residues. V was shortened by 6 bases and J by 3 bases, with 14 bases between the two germline ends. The CDR3 sequence is CASRSPGTANEKLFF. CDR3 DNA sequence: TGTGCCAGCAGAAGTCCTGGAACAGCTAATGAAAAACTGTTTTTT.

This clone has only a few counts. V and J are TRBV25-1 and TRBJ1-3, with a weak D call TRBD1 (6 bases). The germline V gene encodes CDR1 MGHDK and CDR2 SYGVNS. CDR3 length: 17 residues. Trimming took 0 bases from V and 1 from J, leaving 13 bases between them. The CDR3 sequence: CASSEYGGRGSGNTIYF. CDR3 DNA sequence: TGTGCCAGCAGTGAATACGGAGGCAGGGGATCTGGAAACACCATATATTTT.

This clone has more than one count but fewer than ten. This chain joins TRBV5-6 and TRBJ2-7; D perhaps matches TRBD2 (6 bases). Germline V lookup: CDR1 SGHDT, CDR2 YYEEEE. The CDR3 sequence is 16 residues long. V was trimmed by 0 bases and J by 6 bases, leaving 19 bases between them. This CDR3 is CASSLVGGPRLVEQYF. The CDR3 coding sequence is TGTGCCAGCAGCTTGGTGGGGGGACCGCGACTGGTCGAGCAGTACTTC.

The chain couples TRBV5-4 to TRBJ2-7, with 7 bases identical to TRBD1. CDR1 and CDR2 from the germline V gene are SGHNT and YYREEE (reference sequence). The CDR3 is 15 amino acids. The J segment lost 0 bases and the V segment lost 5 bases, leaving 8 bases of the junction unmatched. This CDR3 reads CASRAGTALSYEQYF. The CDR3 nucleotides read TGTGCCAGCAGGGCCGGGACAGCGCTCTCCTACGAGCAGTACTTC.

V is TRBV5-4 and J is TRBJ2-4, with 7 nucleotides matching TRBD2. The length of the CDR3 is 14 residues. After removal of 3 bases from V and 3 bases from J, the junction contained 3 bases not matched to a gene. Germline V gene sequence: CDR1 SGHNT, CDR2 YYREEE (reference sequence). The CDR3 coding sequence is TGTGCCAGCAGCTCCAGCGGGGACAAAAACATTCAGTACTTC. Its translation is CASSSSGDKNIQYF.

The V and J genes are TRBV5-1 and TRBJ2-3; 7 bases fit TRBD1. Looked up from germline, CDR1 is SGHRS and CDR2 is YFSETQ. The CDR3 runs to 14 residues. With V trimmed by 5 bases and J by 3 bases, 6 bases remained unmatched. CDR3 sequence: CASRGDRVTDTQYF. DNA for the CDR3: TGCGCCAGCAGGGGCGACAGGGTTACAGATACGCAGTATTTT.

The chain uses TRBV5-8 and TRBJ2-2; no firm D call. Deletions cut 0 bases from V and 4 bases from J, with 10 bases between. The CDR3 is 15 residues long. Germline V CDR1 and CDR2: SGHTS, YDEGEE. The CDR3 protein is CASSLARQPTGELFF. CDR3 nucleotides: TGTGCCAGCAGCTTGGCCAGACAACCCACCGGGGAGCTGTTTTTT.

This sequence joins TRBV28 and TRBJ2-5, with a weak D call TRBD1 (6 bases). Between the trimmed V and J ends, which lost 6 bases and 2 bases, there was a span of 13 bases. Germline-derived CDR1 and CDR2 are MDHEN and SYDVKM. This CDR3 spans 14 amino acids. The CDR3 loop is CASSGLDRQETQYF. The CDR3 bases are TGTGCCAGCAGCGGGCTCGACAGGCAAGAGACCCAGTACTTC.

This chain connects TRBV6-1 to TRBJ2-3, with 9 bases fitting TRBD1. This CDR3 is 15 amino acids long. CDR1 MNHNS and CDR2 SASEGT come from the germline V gene. V gave up 5 bases and J gave up 3 bases; unmatched junction bases: 6. CDR3 nucleotide sequence: TGTGCCAGCAGTTCGGGGACAGGGTTGACAGATACGCAGTATTTT. Its translation: CASSSGTGLTDTQYF.

The rearrangement uses TRBV10-2 and TRBJ1-1; 8 bases are shared with TRBD1. The V gene end was trimmed by 6 bases and the J gene end by 0 bases; junction bases not matched to a gene: 3. The CDR3 loop spans 14 amino acids. Germline V gives CDR1 WSHSY, CDR2 SAAADI. The CDR3 bases are TGCGCCAGCAGGACAGGGGACTTGAACACTGAAGCTTTCTTT. Its protein product is CASRTGDLNTEAFF.

This chain links TRBV5-4 with TRBJ1-2; D might be TRBD1 (5 bases). With 0 bases removed from V and 6 bases from J, the gap between germline ends came to 15 bases. The CDR3 length is 15 residues. Germline V gives CDR1 SGHNT, CDR2 YYREEE (reference sequence). The CDR3 nucleotides are TGTGCCAGCAGCTTGGAAAATGAAGGGGCGGATGGCTACACCTTC. It yields the protein CASSLENEGADGYTF.

The genes are TRBV6-5 and TRBJ1-4, with 7 bases that match TRBD1. The CDR3 is 12 amino acids. Germline V gene sequence: CDR1 MNHEY, CDR2 SVGAGI. Losses at the gene ends were 5 bases for V and 7 bases for J; bases not matched to a gene: 1. The CDR3 region has the DNA TGTGCCAGCAGTCAGGGGGGTGAAAAACTGTTTTTT. This translates into CASSQGGEKLFF.

The chain employs TRBV19 and TRBJ1-1, with D perhaps TRBD1 (5 bases). Trimming removed 5 bases from V and 5 bases from J, with 12 bases in between. The CDR3 contains 13 residues. Germline CDR1 is LNHDA and CDR2 is SQIVND (reference sequence). The CDR3 sequence is CASSGVGVTEAFF. CDR3 sequence (DNA): TGTGCCAGTAGTGGTGTAGGGGTTACTGAAGCTTTCTTT.

V is TRBV2 and J is TRBJ2-1, with 9 bases fitting TRBD2. In germline, CDR1 is SNHLY, CDR2 FYNNEI. The V segment lost 7 bases and the J segment 5 bases; nucleotides outside the gene matches: 6. The CDR3 consists of 14 residues. The CDR3 DNA follows: TGTGCCAGCAAGCAAGGCGGGGGGGACAATGAGCAGTTCTTC. It yields the protein CASKQGGGDNEQFF.

The chain is built from TRBV10-3 and TRBJ2-7, with 7 bases aligning to TRBD2. V dropped 0 bases and J dropped 5; count of bases not matched to a gene: 7. Germline V gene lookup returns CDR1 ENHRY and CDR2 SYGVKD. The CDR3 sequence is 15 residues long. The CDR3 reads CAISESRASGDEQYF. The CDR3 DNA is TGTGCCATCAGTGAGTCGAGGGCTAGCGGCGACGAGCAGTACTTC.

The chain combines TRBV9 with TRBJ1-1, with D possibly TRBD1 on 6 matching bases. Germline assignment: CDR1 SGDLS and CDR2 YYNGEE. The CDR3 has 15 amino acids. The V end lost 0 bases, the J end lost 1 base, and 10 bases lay between the germline ends. CDR3 loop: CASSVGGRGNTEAFF. CDR3 in DNA: TGTGCCAGCAGCGTAGGGGGCAGGGGGAACACTGAAGCTTTCTTT.

The rearrangement joins TRBV6-1 to TRBJ2-2; TRBD1 agrees at 7 bases. CDR1 MNHNS and CDR2 SASEGT come from the germline V gene. Trimming at V came to 0 bases and at J to 6 bases, leaving 7 bases not matched to a gene. CDR3 length: 16 amino acids. The CDR3 DNA reads TGTGCCAGCAGTGAAGCAGGGGGCGTGGGGGCCGGGGAGCTGTTTTTT. Protein: CASSEAGGVGAGELFF.

The chain uses TRBV14 and TRBJ2-1, with D unclear. The CDR3 runs 14 residues. Germline V gives CDR1 SGHDN, CDR2 FVKESK. The ends were cut back, 1 base at V and 4 bases at J, with 8 bases in the middle. This CDR3 reads CASSQATVYNEQFF. The CDR3 DNA is TGTGCCAGCAGCCAAGCCACAGTATACAATGAGCAGTTCTTC.

This chain uses TRBV7-9 with TRBJ2-7, with D perhaps matching TRBD2 (6 bases). Germline V gene data show CDR1 as SEHNR and CDR2 as FQNEAQ (reference sequence). Trimming took 1 base from V and 5 from J, leaving 12 bases between them. CDR3 length: 14 residues. This CDR3 is CASSLGGGSDEQYF. CDR3 sequence (DNA): TGTGCCAGCAGCTTAGGGGGAGGATCGGACGAGCAGTACTTC.